The 30 T cell receptor beta chains listed next were all sequenced from one sample in a study of T-cell reconstitution after alpha-beta-depleted transplantation in children. The TCRbeta library was prepared with unique molecular identifiers. MiXCR, applied by TCRdb to the PCR reads, yields one record per CDR3 protein. The table has about 610,000 distinct CDR3 sequences, over 9.5% seen once. The material was PBMCs from the stem cell graft donor, obtained from the stem cell graft. The receptors here all came from a human donor who donated a stem cell graft to a child with acute myeloid leukemia.

There are many counts of this clonotype. The V gene is TRBV12-3 or TRBV12-4, the J gene TRBJ1-5; 7 bases line up with TRBD1. The CDR3 runs 13 residues. V was pared by 10 bases and J by 1 base, with 4 bases of the junction left unmatched. DNA for the CDR3: TGTGCCACGGCCAGGGGGAGCAATCAGCCCCAGCATTTT. Encoded protein: CATARGSNQPQHF.

The sample holds a few counts of this clonotype. This rearrangement joins TRBV20-1 to TRBJ2-1; 13 nucleotides align to TRBD2. CDR1 and CDR2 (germline): DFQATT, SNEGSKA (reference sequence). The CDR3 has 15 residues. Unmatched junction bases numbered 3, after V lost 2 bases and J lost 5 bases. DNA of the CDR3: TGCAGTGCTAGACAGGGACTAGCGGGGAACAATGAGCAGTTCTTC. Protein: CSARQGLAGNNEQFF.

The rearrangement uses TRBV5-1 and TRBJ2-7, with 14 bases lining up with TRBD2. The CDR3 has 17 amino acids. Germline trimming cut 4 bases from V and 1 base from J; bases unmatched to any gene: 7. CDR1 is SGHRS, CDR2 YFSETQ, per germline. The chain's CDR3 is CASSRRLAGGASYEQYF. CDR3 bases: TGCGCCAGCAGCCGCCGACTAGCGGGAGGGGCGTCCTACGAGCAGTACTTC.

This clonotype has a handful of counts. The chain has TRBV6-1 and TRBJ2-7, with 7 bases that match TRBD2. The germline V gene encodes CDR1 MNHNS and CDR2 SASEGT. V lost 3 bases, J lost 4 bases, and 9 bases stayed unmatched. CDR3 length equals 15 residues. The CDR3 region has the DNA TGTGCCAGCAGTGACGTGGCGGGGGTGGAGTACGAGCAGTACTTC. This encodes CASSDVAGVEYEQYF.

This clonotype turned up a few times. This chain connects TRBV27 to TRBJ1-1; D remains unclear. The V end was cut by 3 bases, the J end by 2 bases, with 10 bases between. Germline lookup yields CDR1 MNHEY and CDR2 SMNVEV (reference sequence). The CDR3 is made up of 14 amino acids. The DNA for the CDR3 is TGTGCCAGCAGTTTCGGCAGGAGTAACACTGAAGCTTTCTTT. This codes for CASSFGRSNTEAFF.

This clonotype was observed a handful of times. The chain employs TRBV10-3 and TRBJ2-5, with 12 bases identical to TRBD2. Unmatched junction bases numbered 2, after V lost 8 bases and J lost 4 bases. Germline CDR1 and CDR2: ENHRY and SYGVKD. The CDR3 is made up of 13 amino acids. The CDR3, as DNA: TGTGCCATCGCTAGCGGGAGGGCAGAGACCCAGTACTTC. This codes for CAIASGRAETQYF.

The genes are TRBV20-1 and TRBJ2-5; 7 bases fit TRBD2. The J segment lost 5 bases and the V segment lost 0 bases, leaving 9 bases of the junction unmatched. CDR3 length: 15 residues. From germline, CDR1 is DFQATT and CDR2 SNEGSKA (reference sequence). CDR3 DNA sequence: TGCAGTGCTAGAGATTTGGGGGGAGCGGGGGAGACCCAGTACTTC. Translation: CSARDLGGAGETQYF.

This clonotype was found a few times. J is TRBJ2-4 and V is TRBV20-1; 8 bases map to TRBD2. There are 17 residues in the CDR3. CDR1 is DFQATT, CDR2 SNEGSKA, per germline (reference sequence). The J segment lost 2 bases and the V segment lost 1 base, leaving 10 bases of the junction unmatched. The CDR3 is CSARGGTSGSTKNIQYF. CDR3 sequence (DNA): TGCAGTGCTAGAGGAGGAACTAGCGGTTCTACCAAAAACATTCAGTACTTC.

This clonotype was picked up many times. The chain uses TRBV14 and TRBJ2-6; no clear D. Looked up from germline, CDR1 is SGHDN and CDR2 is FVKESK. The CDR3 has 15 residues. Trimming removed 2 bases from V and 2 bases from J, with 7 bases in between. The CDR3 DNA reads as TGTGCCAGCAGCCAACTCAAGGCTGGGGCCAACGTCCTGACTTTC. It encodes CASSQLKAGANVLTF.

This clonotype was observed a few times. J is TRBJ1-1 and V is TRBV7-6, with TRBD1 as a possible D gene (5 bases). Germline V gene lookup returns CDR1 SGHVS and CDR2 FNYEAQ. Deletions cut 3 bases from V and 3 bases from J, with 11 bases between. This CDR3 has 14 amino acids. The DNA for the CDR3 is TGTGCCAGCAGCTTTGAGGGGATTTACACTGAAGCTTTCTTT. It encodes CASSFEGIYTEAFF.

This clonotype was seen ten or more times. This chain joins TRBV27 and TRBJ2-7; perhaps TRBD1 as D (6 bases). The CDR3 runs 16 residues. Germline V gene lookup returns CDR1 MNHEY and CDR2 SMNVEV (reference sequence). Trimming cost V 2 bases and J 0 bases, with 14 bases left between them. The CDR3 sequence: CASSLVLGQSSYEQYF. The CDR3 DNA sequence: TGTGCCAGCAGTTTAGTATTAGGACAGAGCTCCTACGAGCAGTACTTC.

The chain couples TRBV18 to TRBJ1-1, with TRBD1 matching 8 bases. Trimming at V came to 8 bases and at J to 5 bases, leaving 7 bases not matched to a gene. Germline V gives CDR1 KGHSH, CDR2 LQKENI. This CDR3 has 13 amino acids. The CDR3 loop is CASIQGARTEAFF. CDR3 nucleotide sequence: TGTGCCAGCATTCAGGGGGCGCGGACTGAAGCTTTCTTT.

This clonotype was picked up many times. The V call is TRBV12-3 or TRBV12-4, the J call TRBJ2-5, with a tentative D call TRBD1 (6 bases). The germline V and J ends were trimmed by 6 bases and 0 bases, with 8 bases remaining between them. The CDR3 covers 13 residues. The CDR3 loop is CASRRTDQETQYF. The CDR3 DNA reads as TGTGCCAGCAGAAGGACAGACCAAGAGACCCAGTACTTC.

This chain uses TRBV30 with TRBJ2-3, with unresolved D. The germline V and J ends were trimmed by 5 bases and 4 bases, with 19 bases remaining between them. This CDR3 is 15 amino acids long. Germline lookup yields CDR1 GTSNPN and CDR2 SVGIG (reference sequence). CDR3 bases: TGTGCCTGGGATAAGGCCCGGTCCCAAGCAGATACGCAGTATTTT. This gives the protein CAWDKARSQADTQYF.

This clonotype was picked up a small number of times. The rearrangement uses TRBV7-2 and TRBJ2-3, with D possibly matching TRBD2 (6 bases). Germline V lookup: CDR1 SGHTA, CDR2 FQGNSA. Trimming took off 4 bases at V and 4 bases at J, with 18 bases between the two ends. The CDR3 loop spans 16 amino acids. The CDR3 sequence is CASSSPRGIGPDTQYF. The CDR3, as DNA: TGTGCCAGCAGCTCCCCGCGGGGAATCGGTCCAGATACGCAGTATTTT.

The rearrangement uses TRBV29-1 and TRBJ2-1; D not resolved. CDR3 length equals 14 residues. The germline V and J ends were trimmed by 6 bases and 5 bases, with 17 bases remaining between them. Germline V gene data show CDR1 as SQVTM and CDR2 as ANQGSEA. This chain's CDR3 is CSVEEFPSDNEQFF. The CDR3 DNA reads as TGCAGCGTAGAGGAGTTCCCTAGTGACAATGAGCAGTTCTTC.

This clonotype was seen only a few times. The V gene is TRBV2, the J gene TRBJ2-2, with unresolved D. This CDR3 contains 14 residues. The ends were cut back, 6 bases at V and 6 bases at J, with 14 bases in the middle. Germline-derived CDR1 and CDR2 are SNHLY and FYNNEI. The CDR3 nucleotides are TGTGCCAGCAGACCCGAGGTTCGGGCCGGGGAGCTGTTTTTT. Protein product: CASRPEVRAGELFF.

This clonotype came up many times. V gene TRBV12-3 or TRBV12-4 combines with J gene TRBJ2-1; tentative D call: TRBD2 (6 bases). This CDR3 region has 15 residues. V was pared by 7 bases and J by 1 base, with 14 bases between. DNA for the CDR3: TGTGCCAGCACCCTCGGGAGTTCGTCCTACAATGAGCAGTTCTTC. Protein product: CASTLGSSSYNEQFF.

V is TRBV7-2 and J is TRBJ2-7; weak D call: TRBD1 (5 bases). Looked up from germline, CDR1 is SGHTA and CDR2 is FQGNSA. This CDR3 has 16 amino acids. Trimming shortened V by 4 bases and J by 2 bases, and 18 bases separated the two germline ends. The CDR3, as DNA: TGTGCCAGCAGCTCGATGCGACAGCCCGACCCCTACGAGCAGTACTTC. Amino acids: CASSSMRQPDPYEQYF.

The sample holds a few counts of this clonotype. The V call is TRBV2, the J call TRBJ2-7; 7 bases line up with TRBD1. The V gene's germline CDR1 is SNHLY and CDR2 FYNNEI. CDR3 length: 13 amino acids. With V trimmed by 6 bases and J by 2 bases, 4 bases remained unmatched. The CDR3: CASRTGTAYEQYF. CDR3 bases: TGTGCCAGCAGGACCGGGACAGCCTACGAGCAGTACTTC.

Many counts were recorded for this clonotype. The chain couples TRBV20-1 to TRBJ2-1; 10 bases line up with TRBD2. V lost 6 bases to trimming and J lost 6 bases; unmatched junction nucleotides: 14. The CDR3 sequence is 16 residues long. Germline V gives CDR1 DFQATT, CDR2 SNEGSKA (reference sequence). The CDR3 reads CSASGRGLYVSNEQFF. The CDR3 DNA is TGCAGTGCCAGCGGGAGGGGCCTTTACGTTAGCAATGAGCAGTTCTTC.

Ten or more counts support this clonotype. The chain is built from TRBV29-1 and TRBJ2-5; a weak D match, TRBD2 (7 bases). This CDR3 is 13 amino acids long. In germline, CDR1 is SQVTM, CDR2 ANQGSEA. The V end was cut by 3 bases, the J end by 3 bases, with 11 bases between. The CDR3 DNA is TGCAGCGTTGATGGGGGGGCTAAAGAGACCCAGTACTTC. As protein: CSVDGGAKETQYF. Filled out from reference TRBV29-1 and TRBJ2-5, the complete variable domain reads SAVISQKPSRDICQRGTSLTIQCQVDSQVTMMFWYRQQPGQSLTLIATANQGSEATYESGFVIDKFPISRPNLTFSTLTVSNMSPEDSSIYLCSVDGGAKETQYFGPGTRLLVL.

This clonotype was observed at least ten times. This chain connects TRBV20-1 to TRBJ2-1, with 8 bases that match TRBD2. Germline loops: CDR1 DFQATT, CDR2 SNEGSKA (reference sequence). The length of the CDR3 is 13 residues. Trimming cost V 6 bases and J 6 bases; bases outside gene matches: 7. The CDR3 sequence: CSALAGLFNEQFF. CDR3 in DNA: TGCAGTGCATTAGCGGGACTGTTCAATGAGCAGTTCTTC.

In regard to this clonotype: A much larger clone lies a single base off, so this may be a read error. The chain recombines TRBV3-1 with TRBJ2-3; TRBD2 agrees at 9 bases. The J segment lost 0 bases and the V segment lost 10 bases, leaving 17 bases of the junction unmatched. The CDR3 spans 18 residues. Germline CDR1 is LGHDT and CDR2 is YNNKEL (reference sequence). The CDR3 loop is CAISFRLAGTSSTDTQYF. CDR3 nucleotides: TGTGCCATCAGTTTTCGTCTAGCGGGAACCTCTAGCACAGATACGCAGTATTTT.

Many counts were recorded for this clonotype. This chain connects TRBV6-1 to TRBJ2-5; TRBD2 matches at 15 bases. Germline-derived CDR1 and CDR2 are MNHNS and SASEGT. The CDR3 consists of 15 residues. J gave up 2 bases and V 9 bases, and 4 bases lay outside the gene matches. CDR3 in DNA: TGTGCCAGTTTCGGGACTAGCGGGAGGCAAGAGACCCAGTACTTC. Translation: CASFGTSGRQETQYF.

This clonotype was detected only a few times. V usage is TRBV20-1 and J usage is TRBJ2-3, with TRBD2 identical over 16 bases. This CDR3 has 15 amino acids. The germline V gene has CDR1 DFQATT and CDR2 SNEGSKA (reference sequence). The V gene end was trimmed by 6 bases and the J gene end by 6 bases; junction bases not matched to a gene: 6. As DNA, the CDR3 is TGCAGTGCCCAGGGACTAGCGGGAGGGCCCGATACGCAGTATTTT. Its protein is CSAQGLAGGPDTQYF.

This clonotype was counted only a few times. This sequence joins TRBV29-1 and TRBJ2-7; 7 bases are shared with TRBD1. Germline CDR1 SQVTM, CDR2 ANQGSEA. This CDR3 has 13 amino acids. V shed 6 bases and J 2 bases; nucleotides not matched to a gene: 7. CDR3 amino acids: CSVTGSRTYEQYF. The DNA for the CDR3 is TGCAGCGTGACAGGGTCGAGGACCTACGAGCAGTACTTC.

V usage is TRBV11-2 and J usage is TRBJ2-1, with D possibly TRBD2 on 5 matching bases. V was cut by 5 bases and J by 10 bases, with 12 bases left in between. The CDR3 extends over 12 amino acids. Germline V gene sequence: CDR1 SGHAT, CDR2 FQNNGV. The CDR3 sequence is CASSPGFKEQFF. The CDR3 nucleotides are TGTGCCAGCAGCCCGGGGTTTAAAGAGCAGTTCTTC.

The V call is TRBV12-3 or TRBV12-4, the J call TRBJ2-3; the match to TRBD2 covers 16 bases. J lost 2 bases, V lost 8 bases, and 13 bases had no gene match. The CDR3 contains 19 residues. In nucleotides, the CDR3 is TGTGCCAGCTGCTCAACCGGGACTAGCGGGAGGGGGGCCACAGATACGCAGTATTTT. Protein product: CASCSTGTSGRGATDTQYF.

This clonotype was observed a few times. The chain links TRBV11-1 to TRBJ2-7, with 8 bases matching TRBD2. After removal of 2 bases from V and 5 bases from J, the junction contained 5 bases not matched to a gene. The CDR3 totals 14 residues. CDR1 and CDR2 (germline): SGHAT, FQDESV (reference sequence). The CDR3 protein is CASSLFGRANEQYF. The CDR3 DNA sequence: TGTGCCAGCAGCTTATTCGGGAGGGCTAACGAGCAGTACTTC.